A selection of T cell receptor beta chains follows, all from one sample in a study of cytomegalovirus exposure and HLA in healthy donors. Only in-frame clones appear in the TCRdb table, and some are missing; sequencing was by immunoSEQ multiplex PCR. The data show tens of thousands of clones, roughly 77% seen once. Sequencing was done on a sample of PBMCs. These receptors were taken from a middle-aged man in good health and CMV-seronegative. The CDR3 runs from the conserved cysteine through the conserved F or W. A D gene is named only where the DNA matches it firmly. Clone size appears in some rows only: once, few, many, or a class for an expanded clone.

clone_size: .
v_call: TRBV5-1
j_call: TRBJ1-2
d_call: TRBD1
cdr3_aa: CASSLETGGGGYTF
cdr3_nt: TGCGCCAGCAGCTTGGAAACAGGGGGCGGTGGCTACACCTTC

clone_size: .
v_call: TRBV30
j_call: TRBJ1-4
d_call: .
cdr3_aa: CAYDGVFPEELFF
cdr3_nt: TGTGCCTACGACGGGGTGTTCCCAGAGGAACTGTTTTTT

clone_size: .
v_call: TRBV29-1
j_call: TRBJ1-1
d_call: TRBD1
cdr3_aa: CSVGAGGNTEAFF
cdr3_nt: TGCAGCGTTGGGGCAGGGGGGAACACTGAAGCTTTCTTT

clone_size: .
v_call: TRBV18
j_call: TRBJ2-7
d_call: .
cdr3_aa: CASSTGTATYEQYF
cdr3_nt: TGTGCCAGCTCAACCGGGACTGCGACCTACGAGCAGTACTTC

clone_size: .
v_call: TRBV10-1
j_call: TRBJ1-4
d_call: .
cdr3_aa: CASRSGLEGKLFF
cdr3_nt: TGCGCCAGCAGGTCGGGGTTGGAGGGAAAACTGTTTTTT

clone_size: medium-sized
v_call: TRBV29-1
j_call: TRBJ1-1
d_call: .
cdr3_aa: CSVEGGGNTEAFF
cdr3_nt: TGCAGCGTTGAAGGAGGGGGGAACACTGAAGCTTTCTTT

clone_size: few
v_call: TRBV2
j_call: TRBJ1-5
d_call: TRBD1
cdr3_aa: CASSTGTAINQPQHF
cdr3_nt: TGTGCCAGCAGTACCGGGACAGCAATCAATCAGCCCCAGCATTTT

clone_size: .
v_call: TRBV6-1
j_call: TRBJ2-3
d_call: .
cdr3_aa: CASSEWAGATDTQYF
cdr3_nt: TGTGCCAGCAGTGAATGGGCGGGCGCCACAGATACGCAGTATTTT

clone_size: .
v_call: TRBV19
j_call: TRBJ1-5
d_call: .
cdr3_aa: CATSDRSLNQPQHF
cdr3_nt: TGTGCCACCTCGGACAGAAGCCTAAATCAGCCCCAGCATTTT

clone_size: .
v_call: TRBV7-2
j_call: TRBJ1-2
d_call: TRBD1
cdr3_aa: CASSLEGTGAGGYTF
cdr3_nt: TGTGCCAGCAGCTTAGAAGGGACAGGGGCTGGCGGCTACACCTTC

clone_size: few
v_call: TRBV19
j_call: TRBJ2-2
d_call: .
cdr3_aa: CASSRGPGELFF
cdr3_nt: TGTGCCAGTAGTAGGGGGCCCGGGGAGCTGTTTTTT

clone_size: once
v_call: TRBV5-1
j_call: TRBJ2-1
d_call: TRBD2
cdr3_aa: CASSVALAGNEQFF
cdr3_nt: TGCGCCAGCAGCGTAGCACTAGCGGGCAATGAGCAGTTCTTC

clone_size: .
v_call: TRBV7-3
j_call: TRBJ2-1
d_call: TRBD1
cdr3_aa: CASSLRTGGYNEQFF
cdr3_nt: TGTGCCAGCAGCCTTCGGACAGGGGGCTACAATGAGCAGTTCTTC

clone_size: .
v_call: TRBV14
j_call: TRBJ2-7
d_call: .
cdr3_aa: CASQGRESREQYF
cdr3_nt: TGTGCCAGCCAGGGACGGGAGTCGAGGGAGCAGTACTTC

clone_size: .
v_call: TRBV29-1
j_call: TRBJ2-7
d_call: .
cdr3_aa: CSVKQGYEQYF
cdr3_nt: TGCAGCGTGAAACAGGGCTACGAGCAGTACTTC

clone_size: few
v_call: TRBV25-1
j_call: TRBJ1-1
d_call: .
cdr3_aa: CASGWRGYTEAFF
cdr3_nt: TGTGCCAGCGGCTGGCGGGGCTACACTGAAGCTTTCTTT

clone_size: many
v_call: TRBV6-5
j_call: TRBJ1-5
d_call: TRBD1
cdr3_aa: CASSYSGGQAWHF
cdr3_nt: TGTGCCAGCAGTTACTCGGGTGGACAGGCTTGGCATTTT

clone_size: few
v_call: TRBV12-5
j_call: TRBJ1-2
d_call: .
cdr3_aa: CASGQQGSGYTF
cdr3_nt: TGTGCTAGTGGTCAGCAGGGATCTGGCTACACCTTC

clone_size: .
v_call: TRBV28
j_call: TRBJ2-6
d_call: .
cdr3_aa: CASRKIHGGSGANVLTF
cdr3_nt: TGTGCCAGCAGGAAAATTCACGGGGGATCTGGGGCCAACGTCCTGACTTTC

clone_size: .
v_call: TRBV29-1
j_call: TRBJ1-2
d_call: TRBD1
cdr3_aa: CSVGGGQGDYGYTF
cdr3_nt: TGCAGCGTTGGGGGAGGACAGGGGGACTATGGCTACACCTTC

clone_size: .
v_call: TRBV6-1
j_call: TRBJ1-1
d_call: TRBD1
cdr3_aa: CASSRQGTNTEAFF
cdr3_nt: TGTGCCAGCAGCCGACAGGGTACGAACACTGAAGCTTTCTTT

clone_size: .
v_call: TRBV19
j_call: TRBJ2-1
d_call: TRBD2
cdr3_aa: CASRRLSGRQDNEQFF
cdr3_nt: TGTGCCAGTCGTCGACTTAGCGGGCGGCAAGACAATGAGCAGTTCTTC

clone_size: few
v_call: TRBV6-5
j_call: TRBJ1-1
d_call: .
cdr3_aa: CASSYGRGTEAFF
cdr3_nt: TGTGCCAGCAGTTACGGTAGGGGTACTGAAGCTTTCTTT